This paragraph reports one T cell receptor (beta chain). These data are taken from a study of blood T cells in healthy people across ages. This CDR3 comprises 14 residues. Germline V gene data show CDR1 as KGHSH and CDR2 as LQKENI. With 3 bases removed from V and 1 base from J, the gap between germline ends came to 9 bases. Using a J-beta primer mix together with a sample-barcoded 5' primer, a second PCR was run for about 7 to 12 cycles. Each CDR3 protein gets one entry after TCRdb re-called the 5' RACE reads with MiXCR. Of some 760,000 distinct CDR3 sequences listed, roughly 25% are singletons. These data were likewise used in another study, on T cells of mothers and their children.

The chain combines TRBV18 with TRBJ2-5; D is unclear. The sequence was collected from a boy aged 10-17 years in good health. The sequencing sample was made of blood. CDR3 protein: CASSPSRIQETQYF. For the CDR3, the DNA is TGTGCCAGCTCACCGAGTCGGATCCAAGAGACCCAGTACTTC.